The rows below give T cell receptor beta chains drawn from one sample of a study of shared clonotypes between healthy human individuals. Measured with immunoSEQ multiplex PCR; TCRdb has only the in-frame clones, and not every one. The data show about 2,200,000 clones, approximately 94% seen once. Material for sequencing was naive CD8+ T cells from PBMCs. These receptors were collected from a young man in good health. Some clones in this sample may be carry-over from other donors' samples. CDR3s include the opening cysteine and the closing phenylalanine or tryptophan.

j_call v_call cdr3_aa
TRBJ1-1 TRBV27 CASAPVLAGGASTEAFF
TRBJ1-1 TRBV13 CASISLGDRVRNTEAFF
TRBJ1-4 TRBV7-3 CASSEAGTPDEKLFF
TRBJ2-1 TRBV7-3 CASSLLLGNEQFF
TRBJ2-2 TRBV6-5 CASRDRMNTGELFF
TRBJ2-7 TRBV11-1 CASGARGSYEQYF
TRBJ2-2 TRBV5-5 CASSLAWGDTGELFF
TRBJ1-1 TRBV9 CASSTDTYTEAFF
TRBJ2-7 TRBV7-9 CASSIVGNEQYF
TRBJ2-4 TRBV28 CASTPPGAKNIQYF
TRBJ2-7 TRBV28 CAGARGLAGGPHEQYF
TRBJ2-5 TRBV28 CASSTWTSGSIEGETQYF
TRBJ1-3 TRBV28 CASTPLRDRKNTIYF
TRBJ2-7 TRBV7-6 CASSSGNREGTYEQYF
TRBJ2-7 TRBV28 CASTRGPLSYEQYF
TRBJ2-1 TRBV30 CAWSVAGAYNEQFF
TRBJ1-4 TRBV19 CASSRDRTTTNEKLFF
TRBJ2-2 TRBV6-5 CASSSYRIGTGELFF
TRBJ2-7 TRBV5-6 CASSPTGTSPYEQYF